This entry lists 14 T cell receptor beta chains sequenced from one sample in a study of blood T cell repertoires in COVID-19. The protocol was immunoSEQ multiplex PCR, while the TCRdb copy is restricted to in-frame clones and leaves out a portion. The table includes 180,000 or so clones, approximately 88% detected once. Sequencing used PBMCs or T cells enriched from blood (not recorded which). The receptors originated from a woman aged 55-70 years who had recovered from COVID-19.

This clone was seen a few times. This rearrangement joins TRBV30 to TRBJ1-1; possibly TRBD1 for D (5 bases). CDR1 and CDR2 (germline): GTSNPN, SVGIG (reference sequence). The V and J ends lost 5 bases and 5 bases respectively, with 15 bases between them. CDR3 length: 13 amino acids. CDR3 residues: CAWATARGTEAFF. CDR3 nucleotides: TGTGCCTGGGCGACAGCCCGGGGGACTGAAGCTTTCTTT.

The chain carries TRBV5-1 and TRBJ1-4; possible D gene TRBD1, 5 bases. Germline loops: CDR1 SGHRS, CDR2 YFSETQ. This CDR3 region has 15 residues. V gave up 4 bases and J gave up 3 bases, with 13 bases separating them. The CDR3 protein is CASSPRGGSNEKLFF. The CDR3 DNA reads TGCGCCAGCAGCCCGCGGGGGGGGTCTAATGAAAAACTGTTTTTT.

CDR3 residues: CASSDLALGGGGFEQFF. The CDR3, as DNA: TGTGCCAGCAGTGACCTCGCCCTGGGGGGGGGCGGGTTTGAGCAGTTCTTC. The rearrangement links TRBV6-1 to TRBJ2-1, with a weak D call TRBD2 (7 bases). CDR1 and CDR2 from the germline V gene are MNHNS and SASEGT. Trimming cost V 3 bases and J 9 bases, with 24 bases left between them. This CDR3 comprises 17 residues.

This clone was observed once. The genes are TRBV6-5 and TRBJ2-2; TRBD2 is a possible D gene (6 bases). Per the germline V gene, CDR1 is MNHEY and CDR2 is SVGAGI. The V gene lost 6 bases and the J gene lost 6 bases, with 11 bases spanning the gap. The CDR3 is 13 residues long. CDR3 amino acids: CASRPPGAGELFF. The CDR3, as DNA: TGTGCCAGCAGGCCCCCGGGGGCCGGGGAGCTGTTTTTT.

The CDR3 protein is CASSYGTAQETQYF. DNA for the CDR3: TGTGCCAGCAGTTACGGTACAGCTCAAGAGACCCAGTACTTC. The chain joins TRBV6-5 to TRBJ2-5; D gene uncertain. V was shortened by 2 bases and J by 2 bases, with 9 bases between the two germline ends. The CDR3 is 14 amino acids. Germline V CDR1 and CDR2: MNHEY, SVGAGI.

The chain links TRBV6-5 to TRBJ2-1, with 10 bases aligning to TRBD2. The junction had 9 bases not matched to a gene; V was cut back by 6 bases and J by 10 bases. Germline values: CDR1 MNHEY, CDR2 SVGAGI. The CDR3 sequence is 14 residues long. The CDR3, as DNA: TGTGCCAGCAGATTCCTAGCGGGAGCCTACGAGCAGTTCTTC. Its translation: CASRFLAGAYEQFF.

The chain is built from TRBV7-6 and TRBJ1-1; 9 nucleotides agree with TRBD1. The CDR3 has 16 residues. Unmatched junction bases numbered 10, after V lost 3 bases and J lost 5 bases. The germline V gene encodes CDR1 SGHVS and CDR2 FNYEAQ. CDR3 bases: TGTGCCAGCAGCTTCATAGGGACAGGGTCGAGGACTGAAGCTTTCTTT. Protein: CASSFIGTGSRTEAFF.

Worth noting for this clone: The same CDR3 arises from other DNA sequences in this sample as well. The chain has TRBV5-1 and TRBJ1-3; weak D call: TRBD1 (5 bases). V lost 2 bases and J lost 0, with 6 bases in between. CDR1 and CDR2 from the germline V gene are SGHRS and YFSETQ. This CDR3 spans 14 amino acids. The CDR3 here is CASSLGASGNTIYF. In DNA, the CDR3 is TGCGCCAGCAGCTTAGGGGCCTCTGGAAACACCATATATTTT.

The chain recombines TRBV3-1 (or the pseudogene TRBV3-2) with TRBJ1-1, with 10 bases lining up with TRBD1. The CDR3 contains 15 residues. V dropped 0 bases and J dropped 5; count of bases not matched to a gene: 3. Germline CDR1 reads LGHDT; CDR2 reads YNNKEL (reference sequence). Here the CDR3 reads CASSQDRQGATEAFF. DNA for the CDR3: TGTGCCAGCAGCCAAGACCGACAGGGGGCTACTGAAGCTTTCTTT.

This clone was seen only a few times. The chain links TRBV2 to TRBJ1-4, with D possibly being TRBD1 (5 bases). This CDR3 has 15 amino acids. CDR1 SNHLY and CDR2 FYNNEI come from the germline V gene. V lost 5 bases, J lost 0 bases, and 10 bases lay in between. CDR3 amino acids: CASSWTSATNEKLFF. In DNA form, the CDR3 reads TGTGCCAGCAGTTGGACAAGTGCAACTAATGAAAAACTGTTTTTT.

The rearrangement links TRBV10-3 to TRBJ1-2; D gene uncertain. The CDR3 has 12 residues. Germline V CDR1 and CDR2: ENHRY, SYGVKD. Trimming cost V 6 bases and J 8 bases, with 13 bases left between them. CDR3 residues: CAISRLLEGYTF. CDR3 bases: TGTGCCATCAGCCGACTGCTAGAGGGCTACACCTTC.

The chain uses TRBV28 and TRBJ2-5; 8 bases line up with TRBD1. The CDR3 consists of 13 residues. Unmatched junction bases numbered 6, after V lost 8 bases and J lost 4 bases. Germline loops: CDR1 MDHEN, CDR2 SYDVKM. Here the CDR3 reads CASVFQGAETQYF. CDR3 DNA: TGTGCCAGCGTATTCCAGGGGGCAGAGACCCAGTACTTC.

This chain uses TRBV12-5 with TRBJ2-6; maybe TRBD1 (6 bases). In germline, CDR1 is LGHNT, CDR2 FRNRAP. Trimming removed 4 bases from V and 2 bases from J, with 15 bases in between. The CDR3 runs 17 residues. CDR3 nucleotide sequence: TGTGCTAGTGGTTCCTCTTCAGGGGTAACTGGGGCCAACGTCCTGACTTTC. Translated, it gives CASGSSSGVTGANVLTF.

The CDR3 loop is CAIRQGKQDTEAFF. CDR3 in DNA: TGTGCCATCAGGCAGGGTAAACAGGACACTGAAGCTTTCTTT. The gene calls are TRBV10-3 and TRBJ1-1; D possibly corresponds to TRBD1 (5 bases). The CDR3 runs to 14 residues. Trimming took 6 bases from V and 3 from J, leaving 14 bases between them. CDR1 is ENHRY, CDR2 SYGVKD, per germline.